This T cell receptor beta chain emerged from a study of cytomegalovirus exposure and HLA in healthy donors (dated by TCRdb to the late 2010s). Study-wide context: An earlier analysis of several hundred of the donors reported approximately 270 Gb of sequence data and 117 million unique TCR beta sequences from about 200 million T cells. Class I and class II HLA loci were covered by the typing at four-digit resolution. Among roughly 400 genotyped donors of the cohort, an average of 235,054 unique TCR beta nucleotide sequences were sequenced per donor, around 18% of them non-productive. All discovery cohort repertoires had been generated on a single sequencing platform. Roughly 5 DR-DQ haplotypes were treated as single units for association and clustering because of strong linkage in the cohort. The study combined high-throughput TCR immunosequencing, statistical association of individual TCRs with disease status, and machine learning to predict cytomegalovirus infection status. A later genetic analysis took genome-wide SNP genotypes for about three fifths of the 666 donors and used that subset as a discovery cohort. Alongside the repertoire data, information on donor age, sex, ethnicity and CMV serostatus was compiled. Around 320 gigabases of sequencing data and approximately 80 million unique TCR sequences were included in an early release covering about 700 HLA-typed donors. Among the roughly 400 genotyped donors, under 90% belonged to the genetic ancestry cluster associated with self-reported Caucasian donors. A later analysis re-examined previously published TCR beta repertoires from about 670 donors and added high-resolution HLA genotyping to investigate patterns of TCR occurrence. Besides the first cohort of more than 650 subjects, a separate validation cohort made up of 120 different subjects was used. An earlier analysis of several hundred of the donors used high-throughput TCR beta sequencing to judge whether each TCR beta V gene segment behaved as functional or pseudogenic. The later analysis used no new phenotypic data to find candidate immune exposures, relying instead on TCR beta sequences and their occurrence across donors. The study used immunosequencing to profile the T cell repertoires of several hundred subjects and linked those repertoires to cytomegalovirus serostatus. Typing coverage differed by locus: A, B, C, DRB1 and DQB1 were typed in about 629-630 donors, DQA1 in about 500, DPA1 in nearly 610, and DPB1 in just under 480. The aim of the study was to test whether cataloging public T cell receptors could identify signatures of past pathogen exposure. What the study reported, not specific to this receptor: Sequencing depth was assumed to be roughly uniform across donors in the presence/absence analyses, though that assumption may not hold. Cytomegalovirus status was reported to be diagnosed by the classifier with high specificity and sensitivity in both the original and validation cohorts. This cohort had only TCR beta chains sequenced, and the lack of alpha or paired-chain data limited which features could be detected. Linkage disequilibrium might explain the correlated functional status among segregating V segments, but an unknown experimental factor could not be excluded. In a later analysis, HLA-associated TCR beta chains were found to be more clonally expanded and to have lower generation probabilities than equally common non-associated chains. According to a later analysis, TCR association rates differed among HLA loci, with DRB1 alleles showing the most associated TCRs and HLA-C alleles showing the fewest. Several of the top co-occurrence clusters appeared to be linked to parvovirus B19, influenza, CMV and Epstein-Barr virus, according to a later analysis. According to a later genetic analysis, donors in an Asian-associated ancestry cluster had fewer N-insertions in productive TCRs than the approximately 670-donor mean. Broadly in line with IMGT annotations, most TCR beta V segments showed up in productive rearrangements about 90% or about 30% of the time in an earlier analysis of several hundred of the donors. The sequencing pipeline was judged likely to have produced a cluster of highly shared sequence variants as a technical artifact. A later analysis associated 17,000 or so TCR beta sequences with specific HLA alleles at a false discovery rate of 0.05. According to the authors, the approach could potentially be generalized to other disease states and immunological phenotypes. A total of roughly 160 TCR beta chains were listed by the study as associated with cytomegalovirus. For the cohort, immune exposure information was limited to CMV serostatus. Strong co-occurrence of HLA alleles, especially DR and DQ, made assigning TCR associations to individual alleles difficult. Three of the identified cytomegalovirus-associated TCR beta chains were confirmed in vitro to be specific for cytomegalovirus antigens. Most TCR sequences were seen in very few donors, while some public TCRs were found in many individuals. Because HLA typing was unavailable for some donors at each locus, only the typed subset was used in association tests. A later genetic analysis associated a missense DCLRE1C variant with V-gene and J-gene trimming of TCR beta chains, and an independent cohort replicated the association. In a later analysis, most CMV-associated TCR beta chains were found to appear HLA-restricted, with HLA associations seemingly driven largely by CMV exposure. A further reported finding was that TCR beta sequences accurately predicted the HLA-A and HLA-B alleles for most subjects in the first cohort. Some IMGT-functional V segments, including TRBV6-2 and TRBV6-3, could not be told apart with the 87-base-pair reads, so those segments were excluded. The earlier analysis of about 600 of the donors excluded some 15 rarely observed V segments, including chromosome 9 orphons, because counts were too low.

The cohort was made up of 666 healthy bone marrow donors. At the time of sampling, all cohort members were nominally healthy, though unrecorded immune exposures were likely present. The donor tested CMV seronegative, placing the donor among the 350 or so seronegative members of the cohort. A peripheral blood sample was collected from each donor, and TCR beta sequencing was performed on peripheral blood mononuclear cells. The Qiagen DNeasy Blood Extraction Kit was used to extract genomic DNA from the blood cell samples. Receptor amplification or capture employed the immunoSEQ multiplex PCR assay. A mixture of 60 forward primers for TCR Vbeta segments and 13 reverse primers for TCR Jbeta segments was used in the multiplex PCR. The CDR3 region of rearranged TCR beta genes was amplified from genomic DNA with a multiplex PCR assay. The amplified TCR beta libraries were sequenced on the Illumina HiSeq System as 87-base-pair reads. The study's own analysis went as follows. In a later analysis, approximately 74 million unique TCR beta chains were counted across the 650 to 700 repertoires, and roughly 10 million of these chains were shared by at least two donors. Raw reads were error-corrected and collapsed into unique sequences by a nearest-neighbor algorithm in which closely related sequences were merged to remove PCR and sequencing errors. Alignment of CDR3 sequences to IMGT reference sequences was used to assign V, D and J gene segments. Each retained sequence needed at least a six-nucleotide match to both a V gene segment and a J gene segment. A rearrangement was called productive if the CDR3 had no stop codons and remained in frame with V and J, and every other rearrangement was called non-productive. CDR3 was defined according to IMGT convention as the region running from the second conserved V-encoded cysteine to the conserved J-encoded phenylalanine. The earlier analysis of 587 of the donors excluded sequences that lacked an unambiguous match to a single V gene segment. An earlier analysis of some 500 of the donors classified V segments as functional when productive rearrangements were above 56.7% and as segregating when the standard deviation between donors was above 5%. A statistical classification framework was built to diagnose cytomegalovirus status from the catalog of TCR beta chain sequences. In a later analysis, TCR nucleotide sequences were compared against IMGT/GENE-DB human TR gene sequences so that V and J genes could be assigned. The TCRdist pipeline was used in a later analysis to assign CDR3 sequences and most-parsimonious VDJ recombination scenarios. A later analysis defined each TCR beta chain by its CDR3 amino acid sequence plus V-gene family, and excluded reads lacking a unique V-gene family. In a later analysis, nearly 600 highly shared, low-generation-probability nucleotide sequences were removed to address suspected cross-contamination and a sequencing artifact. In a later analysis, a clonal expansion index for each public chain was calculated from normalized within-repertoire ranks of inferred template counts. A later analysis computed generation probabilities with a VDJ recombination model fitted to out-of-frame rearrangements, and checked the results against IGoR. In a later analysis, hypergeometric tests were used to score TCR-TCR, TCR-HLA and TCR-CMV co-occurrence, with a repertoire-size bias correction applied to TCR pairs. In a later analysis, false discovery rates were estimated by permuting HLA or CMV assignments 20 times. In a later analysis, co-occurring TCRs were grouped with DBSCAN, and TCRdist sequence similarity was added when clustering was performed within HLA-allele-positive subsets. Repertoires with fewer than 30,000 or more than 120,000 public chains, plus five repertoires with anomalous nucleotide sharing, were excluded from co-occurrence clustering. TCRdb holds this immuneACCESS table with in-frame rearrangements only. Some clones are missing; in checked studies, unresolved V genes explain under half, and the rest has no known cause. That table supplies the V and J calls and clone size; D and trimming were determined from the DNA. Counted in this sample were 95,000 to 150,000 clones; around 79% of them appeared once. In total, the top ten clones hold 1.5% of the sample.

Concerning this clone itself: There is no known antigen for this receptor. No per-base quality is available; no much larger clone lies one base away.

Counted from cysteine to phenylalanine, this CDR3 has 15 amino acids. The sequence is cut down to CDR3 DNA, 45 bases in frame from base 1. V is reduced by 5 bases and J by 2 bases, leaving a spacing of 13 bases between them. CDR1 and CDR2 were assigned from the germline V gene as MNHEY and SVGAGI. The material sequenced was PBMCs. This clonotype was sampled from a woman in her late teens or twenties in good health and CMV-seronegative. The sequence joins TRBV6-5 to TRBJ1-3, and TRBD1 may be the D gene, going by 5 matching bases. This receptor carries the CDR3 CASSRLGGAGNTIYF. The nucleotide sequence is given as TGTGCCAGCAGTAGGCTGGGGGGGGCTGGAAACACCATATATTTT.